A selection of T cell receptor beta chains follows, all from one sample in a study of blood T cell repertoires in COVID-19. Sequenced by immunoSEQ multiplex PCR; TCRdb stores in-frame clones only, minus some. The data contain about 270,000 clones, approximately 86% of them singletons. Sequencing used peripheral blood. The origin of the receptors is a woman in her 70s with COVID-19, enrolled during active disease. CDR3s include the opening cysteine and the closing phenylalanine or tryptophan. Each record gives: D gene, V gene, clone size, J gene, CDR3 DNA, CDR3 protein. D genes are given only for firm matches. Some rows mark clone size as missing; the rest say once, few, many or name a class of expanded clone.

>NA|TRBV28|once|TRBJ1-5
TGTGCCAGCAGTGTCACACATCTGAATCAGCCCCAGCATTTT
CASSVTHLNQPQHF
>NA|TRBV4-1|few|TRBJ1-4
TGCGCCAGCAGCCAAGCAGGAATTAATGAAAAACTGTTTTTT
CASSQAGINEKLFF
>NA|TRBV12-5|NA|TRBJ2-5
TGTGCTAGTGGTCCGGACAACCAAGAGACCCAGTACTTC
CASGPDNQETQYF
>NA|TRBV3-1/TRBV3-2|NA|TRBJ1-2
TGTGCCAGCAGCCCGTGGACAGCTAACTATGGCTACACCTTC
CASSPWTANYGYTF
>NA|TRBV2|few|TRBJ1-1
TGTGCCAGCAAGCCCCACGGGGGATTGGGCACTGAAGCTTTCTTT
CASKPHGGLGTEAFF
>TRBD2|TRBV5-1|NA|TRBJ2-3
TGCGCCAGCAGCTTCGAGGGCGTGACTAGCGGGGGAGGGCAGAAAGATACGCAGTATTTT
CASSFEGVTSGGGQKDTQYF
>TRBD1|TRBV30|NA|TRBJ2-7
TGTGCCTGGACCCGACGCCTCCCAACGACAGGGGGCTACGAGCAGTACTTC
CAWTRRLPTTGGYEQYF
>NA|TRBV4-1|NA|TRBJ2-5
TGCGCCAGCAGCCGCGGACGACAGGAGCAAGAGACCCAGTACTTC
CASSRGRQEQETQYF
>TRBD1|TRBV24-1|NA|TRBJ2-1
TGTGCCACCAGTCAAGATGACAGGGGTAACTTTAATGAGCAGTTCTTC
CATSQDDRGNFNEQFF
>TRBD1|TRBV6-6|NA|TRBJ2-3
TGTGCCAGCAGTTCCGGGACAGGGGCAAAAGATACGCAGTATTTT
CASSSGTGAKDTQYF
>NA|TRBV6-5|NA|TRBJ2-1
TGTGCCAGCAGTTTCAGACGGGGGTTCAGCTACAATGAGCAGTTCTTC
CASSFRRGFSYNEQFF
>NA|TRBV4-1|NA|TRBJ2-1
TGCGCCAGCAGCCAAGATCCCGGCGGGTTTTACAATGAGCAGTTCTTC
CASSQDPGGFYNEQFF
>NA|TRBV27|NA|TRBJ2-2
TGTGCCAGCGTAACTGCGGCTGCCGGGGAGCTGTTTTTT
CASVTAAAGELFF
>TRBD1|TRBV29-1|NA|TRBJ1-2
TGCAGCGTCCTCTCCCTGACAGGGGAACAGGCTAACTATGGCTACACCTTC
CSVLSLTGEQANYGYTF
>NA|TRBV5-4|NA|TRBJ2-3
TGTGCCAGCAGCTTGGCCGCAGGGACAGATACGCAGTATTTT
CASSLAAGTDTQYF
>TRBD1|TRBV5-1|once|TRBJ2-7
TGCGCCAGCGGTAGGACAGGGAAAGAGGACGAGCAGTACTTC
CASGRTGKEDEQYF
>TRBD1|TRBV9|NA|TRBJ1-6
TGTGCCAGCAGCGGCCGGGACAGGGGCAATTCACCCCTCCACTTT
CASSGRDRGNSPLHF
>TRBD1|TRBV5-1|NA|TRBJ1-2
TGCGCCAGCAGCTCCGGGACAGGGACTAACTATGGCTACACCTTC
CASSSGTGTNYGYTF
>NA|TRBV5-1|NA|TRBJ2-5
TGCGCCAGCAGCTTGGTTGTTTGGACAGTTCAAGAGACCCAGTACTTC
CASSLVVWTVQETQYF
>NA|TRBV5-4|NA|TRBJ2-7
TGTGCCAGCAGCGGCGGGACCCGCTACGAGCAGTACTTC
CASSGGTRYEQYF
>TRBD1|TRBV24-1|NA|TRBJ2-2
TGTGCCACCAGTGATCGGGACAGCCTCGGGGAGCTGTTTTTT
CATSDRDSLGELFF
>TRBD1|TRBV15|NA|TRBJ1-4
TGTGCCACCAGCGTGAACAGGGGGGTGAATGAAAAACTGTTTTTT
CATSVNRGVNEKLFF
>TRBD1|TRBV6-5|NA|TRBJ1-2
TGTGCCAGCAGTTACGACAGGGAGTTAGGCTACACCTTC
CASSYDRELGYTF
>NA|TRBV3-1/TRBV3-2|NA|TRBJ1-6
TGTGCCAGCAGCCCTGGGGGGGCGGCGGCGTCCTATAATTCACCCCTCCACTTT
CASSPGGAAASYNSPLHF
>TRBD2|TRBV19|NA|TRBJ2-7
TGTGCCAGTAGTATTTATTTAGCGGGTTCCGAGGCACCAGCTTACGAGCAGTACTTC
CASSIYLAGSEAPAYEQYF
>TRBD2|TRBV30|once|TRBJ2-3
TGTGCCTTGCGGGGGGGCACAGATACGCAGTATTTT
CALRGGTDTQYF
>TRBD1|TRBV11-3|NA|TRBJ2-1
TGTGCCAGCAGCTTAGAAAGCGGACAGGGGGCAGGTGAGCAGTTCTTC
CASSLESGQGAGEQFF
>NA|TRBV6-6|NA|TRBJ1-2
TGTGCCAACAGTTCCCTCGGGGGGGCCCAGGGGGGCTACACCTTC
CANSSLGGAQGGYTF
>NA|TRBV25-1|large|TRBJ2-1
TGTGCCAGCAGTGAATACAGGACTACCAACAATGAGCAGTTCTTC
CASSEYRTTNNEQFF
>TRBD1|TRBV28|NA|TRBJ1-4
TGTGCCAGCAGTCAACCGGGGACAGTTAATGAAAAACTGTTTTTT
CASSQPGTVNEKLFF
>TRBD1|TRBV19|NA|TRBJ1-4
TGTGCCAGTACCCCATGGACAGGGGGCGAAAAACTGTTTTTT
CASTPWTGGEKLFF
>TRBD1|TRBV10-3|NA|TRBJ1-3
TGTGCCATACGGACAGGGGGCGCTGGAAACACCATATATTTT
CAIRTGGAGNTIYF
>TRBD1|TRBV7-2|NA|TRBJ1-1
TGTGCCAGCAGTCGACAGGGGGCGCGCACTGAAGCTTTCTTT
CASSRQGARTEAFF
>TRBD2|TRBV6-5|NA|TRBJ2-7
TGTGCCAGCAGTTACGATCCTCGCGGGGGGGACTACGAGCAGTACTTC
CASSYDPRGGDYEQYF
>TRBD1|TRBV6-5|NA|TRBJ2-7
TGTGCCAGCAGTTATTTATCGGGACAGGTAACCTACGAGCAGTACTTC
CASSYLSGQVTYEQYF
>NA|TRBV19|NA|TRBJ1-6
TGTGCCAGTAGAGGCAGGGGATCACCCCTCCACTTT
CASRGRGSPLHF
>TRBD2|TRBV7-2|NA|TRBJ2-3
TGTGCCAGCAGCCCGAGCGGGGGAAGCACAGATACGCAGTATTTT
CASSPSGGSTDTQYF
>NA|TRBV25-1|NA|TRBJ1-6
TGTGCCAGCAGTGAACACAGCCAAGGGGCGGCGGCCCTCCACTTT
CASSEHSQGAAALHF
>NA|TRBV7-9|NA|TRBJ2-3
TGTGCCAGCAGCCTCCTCGGGGTAGCCAGCACAGATACGCAGTATTTT
CASSLLGVASTDTQYF
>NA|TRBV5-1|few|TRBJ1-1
TGCGCCAGCAGCTACGGAGCGAACACTGAAGCTTTCTTT
CASSYGANTEAFF
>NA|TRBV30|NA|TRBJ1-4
TGTGCCTGGAACACCGACAGGTCTAATGAAAAACTGTTTTTT
CAWNTDRSNEKLFF
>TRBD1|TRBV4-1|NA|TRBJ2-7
TGCGCCAGCAGCCAGAACCGGGACAGAGAGTCCGAGCAGTACTTC
CASSQNRDRESEQYF
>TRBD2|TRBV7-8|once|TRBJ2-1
TGTGCCAGCAGTCGGACTAGCGGGGGACTCTACAATGAGCAGTTCTTC
CASSRTSGGLYNEQFF
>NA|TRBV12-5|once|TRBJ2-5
TGTGCTAGTGGTTCAAGGGACACCAAAGAGACCCAGTACTTC
CASGSRDTKETQYF
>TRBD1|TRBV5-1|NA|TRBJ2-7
TGCGCCAGCAGCACGAGGACAGGAGCCTACGAGCAGTACTTC
CASSTRTGAYEQYF
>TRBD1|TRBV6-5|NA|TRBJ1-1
TGTGCCAGCAGTCCCCGGGACAGACCGAACACTGAAGCTTTCTTT
CASSPRDRPNTEAFF
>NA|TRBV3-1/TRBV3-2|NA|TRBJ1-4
TGTGCCAGCAGCCAAGCAGGGTCTGGTAATGAAAAACTGTTTTTT
CASSQAGSGNEKLFF
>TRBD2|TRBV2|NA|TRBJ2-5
TGTGCCAGCAGTTTTAGCGGGGGGGCTGAGGGGACCCAGTACTTC
CASSFSGGAEGTQYF
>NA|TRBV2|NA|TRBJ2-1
TGTGCCAGCAGTGAAGCGCCGGCCAGAGGCAATGAGCAGTTCTTC
CASSEAPARGNEQFF
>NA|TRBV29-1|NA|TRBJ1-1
TGCAGCGCCGCCACTTCGACGGGAACTGAAGCTTTCTTT
CSAATSTGTEAFF
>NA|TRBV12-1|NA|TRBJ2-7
NA
CASSFGQGNF
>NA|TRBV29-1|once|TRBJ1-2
TGCAGCGTTGACGACGCGGTCAAAGAAAGCTATGGCTACACCTTC
CSVDDAVKESYGYTF